In its sample, the clone carrying this TCR beta chain was seen a few times. No antigen is known for it. This record comes from a study of CD8 T cells in ankylosing spondylitis. Researchers built TCR beta libraries using quantitative 5'-RACE with molecular barcodes. TCRdb recomputed calls from the 5' RACE reads with MiXCR, one row per CDR3 protein. Of 350,000 or so distinct CDR3 sequences listed, around 15% are singletons. Trimming pared 1 base from V and 0 bases from J, leaving 7 bases between. The CDR3 runs 15 residues. The germline gives CDR1 SGHRS, CDR2 YFSETQ. Points from the study as a whole: Clones that were linked to disease were CD8+ and were relatively rare in peripheral blood. Typical of ankylosing spondylitis blood, it appeared, was a TCR beta motif of roughly eight highly homologous variants. Reports say disease-linked clones showed up significantly more in matched ankylosing spondylitis synovial fluid.

The chain links TRBV5-1 to TRBJ1-4; tentatively, D is TRBD1 (5 bases). Sequences were obtained from blood, either unsorted or a sorted T cell fraction (not recorded which). The receptor comes from a male donor with ankylosing spondylitis or in good health (not recorded which). Written as DNA, the CDR3 is TGCGCCAGCAGCTTGCAGGGCCCAACTAATGAAAAACTGTTTTTT. Amino acid sequence: CASSLQGPTNEKLFF.